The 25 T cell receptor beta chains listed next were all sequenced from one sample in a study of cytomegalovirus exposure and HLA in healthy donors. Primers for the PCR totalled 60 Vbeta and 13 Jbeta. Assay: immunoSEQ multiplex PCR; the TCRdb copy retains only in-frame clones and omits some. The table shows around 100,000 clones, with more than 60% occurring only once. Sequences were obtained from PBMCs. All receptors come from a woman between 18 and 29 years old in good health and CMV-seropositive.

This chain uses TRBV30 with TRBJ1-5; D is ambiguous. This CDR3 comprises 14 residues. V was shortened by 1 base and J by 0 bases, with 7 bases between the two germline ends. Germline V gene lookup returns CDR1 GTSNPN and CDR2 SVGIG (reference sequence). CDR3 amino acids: CAWSGEYSNQPQHF. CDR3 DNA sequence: TGTGCCTGGAGTGGAGAGTATAGCAATCAGCCCCAGCATTTT.

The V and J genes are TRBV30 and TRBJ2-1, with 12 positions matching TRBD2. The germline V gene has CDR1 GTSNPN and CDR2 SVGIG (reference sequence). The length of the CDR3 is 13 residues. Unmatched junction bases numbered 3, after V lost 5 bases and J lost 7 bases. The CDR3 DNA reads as TGTGCCTGGGGTCTAGCGGGAGGGAATGAGCAGTTCTTC. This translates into CAWGLAGGNEQFF.

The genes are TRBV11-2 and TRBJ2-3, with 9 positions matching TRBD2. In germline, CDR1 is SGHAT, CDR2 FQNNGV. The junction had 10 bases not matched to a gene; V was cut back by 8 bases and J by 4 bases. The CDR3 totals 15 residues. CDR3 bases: TGTGCCAGCGGGCCAGGCGGGAGGGCCGCAGATACGCAGTATTTT. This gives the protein CASGPGGRAADTQYF.

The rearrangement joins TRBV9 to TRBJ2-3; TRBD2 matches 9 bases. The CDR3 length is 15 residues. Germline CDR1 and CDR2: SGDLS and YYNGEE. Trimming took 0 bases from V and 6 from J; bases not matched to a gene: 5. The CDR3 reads CASSVGIAGEDTQYF. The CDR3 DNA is TGTGCCAGCAGCGTAGGGATAGCGGGAGAGGATACGCAGTATTTT. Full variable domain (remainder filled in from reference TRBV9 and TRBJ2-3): DSGVTQTPKHLITATGQRVTLRCSPRSGDLSVYWYQQSLDQGLQFLIQYYNGEERAKGNILERFSAQQFPDLHSELNLSSLELGDSALYFCASSVGIAGEDTQYFGPGTRLTVL.

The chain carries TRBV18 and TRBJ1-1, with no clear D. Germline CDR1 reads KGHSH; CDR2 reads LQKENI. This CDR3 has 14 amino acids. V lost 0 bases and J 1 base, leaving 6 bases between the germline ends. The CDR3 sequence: CASSPPSRNTEAFF. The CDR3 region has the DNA TGTGCCAGCTCACCACCGTCGAGGAACACTGAAGCTTTCTTT.

DNA of the CDR3: TGTGCCAGCAGCTTGGATCTCTCCCCGAACACCGGGGAGCTGTTTTTT. Encoded protein: CASSLDLSPNTGELFF. The V and J genes are TRBV5-4 and TRBJ2-2; no clear D. The CDR3 consists of 16 residues. The V end lost 0 bases, the J end lost 0 bases, and 9 bases lay between the germline ends. Germline V gene lookup returns CDR1 SGHNT and CDR2 YYREEE (reference sequence).

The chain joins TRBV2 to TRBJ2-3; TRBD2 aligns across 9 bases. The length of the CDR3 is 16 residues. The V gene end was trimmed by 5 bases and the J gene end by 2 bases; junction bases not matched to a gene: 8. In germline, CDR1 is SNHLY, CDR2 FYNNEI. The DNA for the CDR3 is TGTGCCAGCAGTAGCGGGAGGAATCTTTTCACAGATACGCAGTATTTT. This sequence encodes CASSSGRNLFTDTQYF.

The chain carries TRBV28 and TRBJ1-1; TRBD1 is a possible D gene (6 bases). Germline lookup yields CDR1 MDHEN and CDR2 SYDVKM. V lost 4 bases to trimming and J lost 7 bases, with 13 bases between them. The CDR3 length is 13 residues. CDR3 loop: CASSSSGTIEAFF. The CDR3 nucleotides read TGTGCCAGCAGTTCGTCCGGGACAATTGAAGCTTTCTTT.

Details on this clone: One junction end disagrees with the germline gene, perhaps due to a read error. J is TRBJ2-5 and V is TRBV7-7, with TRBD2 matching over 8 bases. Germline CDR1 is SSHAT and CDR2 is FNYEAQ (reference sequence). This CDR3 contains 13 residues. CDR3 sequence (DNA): TGTGCTAGCAGCGCGGGGGGAGAAGAGACCCAGTACTTC. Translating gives CASSAGGEETQYF.

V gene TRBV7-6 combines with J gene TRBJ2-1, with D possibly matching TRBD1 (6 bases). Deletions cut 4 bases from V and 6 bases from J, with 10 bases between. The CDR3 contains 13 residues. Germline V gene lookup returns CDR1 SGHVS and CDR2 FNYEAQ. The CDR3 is CASSSDSFNEQFF. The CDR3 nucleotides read TGTGCCAGCAGCTCGGACAGTTTCAATGAGCAGTTCTTC.

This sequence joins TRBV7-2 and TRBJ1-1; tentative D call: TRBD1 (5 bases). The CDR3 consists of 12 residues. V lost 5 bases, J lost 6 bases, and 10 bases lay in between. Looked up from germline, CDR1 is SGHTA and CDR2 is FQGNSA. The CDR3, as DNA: TGTGCCAGCAGCCCAGGGATACCTGAAGCTTTCTTT. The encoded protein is CASSPGIPEAFF.

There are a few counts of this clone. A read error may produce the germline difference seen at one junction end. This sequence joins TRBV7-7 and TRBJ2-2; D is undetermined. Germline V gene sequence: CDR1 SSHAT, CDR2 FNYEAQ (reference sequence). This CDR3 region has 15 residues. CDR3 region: CASSLEAKNTGELFF. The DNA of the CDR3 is TGTGCTAGCAGCTTAGAAGCGAAGAACACCGGGGAGCTGTTTTTT. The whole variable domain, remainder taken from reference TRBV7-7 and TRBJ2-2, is GAGVSQSPRYKVTKRGQDVTLRCDPISSHATLYWYQQALGQGPEFLTYFNYEAQPDKSGLPSDRFSAERPEGSISTLTIQRTEQRDSAMYRCASSLEAKNTGELFFGEGSRLTVL.

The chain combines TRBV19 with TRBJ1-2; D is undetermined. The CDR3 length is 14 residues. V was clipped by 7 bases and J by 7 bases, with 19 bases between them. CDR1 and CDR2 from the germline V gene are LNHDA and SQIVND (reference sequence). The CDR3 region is CASTPLTSPSGYTF. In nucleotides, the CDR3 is TGTGCCAGTACGCCCTTAACGAGCCCGAGTGGCTACACCTTC.

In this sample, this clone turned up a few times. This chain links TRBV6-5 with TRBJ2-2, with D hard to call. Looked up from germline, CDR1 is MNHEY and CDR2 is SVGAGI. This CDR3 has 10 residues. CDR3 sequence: CPQSAGELFF. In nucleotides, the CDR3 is TGTCCGCAGTCTGCCGGGGAGCTGTTTTTT.

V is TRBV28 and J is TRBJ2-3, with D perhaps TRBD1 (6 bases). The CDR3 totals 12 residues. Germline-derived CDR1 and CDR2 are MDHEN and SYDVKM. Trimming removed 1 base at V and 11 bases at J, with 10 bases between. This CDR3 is CASSLLQGQQYF. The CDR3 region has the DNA TGTGCCAGCAGTTTATTACAGGGACAGCAGTATTTT.

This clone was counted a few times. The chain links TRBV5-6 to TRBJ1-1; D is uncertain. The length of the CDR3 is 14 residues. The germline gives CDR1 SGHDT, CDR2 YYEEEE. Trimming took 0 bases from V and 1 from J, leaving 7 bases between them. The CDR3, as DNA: TGTGCCAGCAGCTTGGGACATAAGAACACTGAAGCTTTCTTT. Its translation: CASSLGHKNTEAFF.

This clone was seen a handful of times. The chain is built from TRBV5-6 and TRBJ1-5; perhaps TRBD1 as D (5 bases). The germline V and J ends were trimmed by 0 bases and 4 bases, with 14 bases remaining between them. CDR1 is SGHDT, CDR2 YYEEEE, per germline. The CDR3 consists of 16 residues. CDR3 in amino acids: CASSLGDLGSNQPQHF. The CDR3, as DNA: TGTGCCAGCAGCTTGGGGGACTTAGGCTCTAATCAGCCCCAGCATTTT.

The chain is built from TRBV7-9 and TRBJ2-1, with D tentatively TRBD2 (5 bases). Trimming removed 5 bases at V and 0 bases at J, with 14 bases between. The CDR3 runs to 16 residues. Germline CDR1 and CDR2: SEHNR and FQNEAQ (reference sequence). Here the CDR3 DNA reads TGTGCCAGCAGCCCGGGAACGGGAAGCTCCTACAATGAGCAGTTCTTC. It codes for CASSPGTGSSYNEQFF.

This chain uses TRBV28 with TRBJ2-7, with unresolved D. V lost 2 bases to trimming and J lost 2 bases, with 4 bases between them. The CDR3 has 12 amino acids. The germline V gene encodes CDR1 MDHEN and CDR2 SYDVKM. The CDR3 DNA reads TGTGCCAGCAGTTTAATCACCTACGAGCAGTACTTC. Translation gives CASSLITYEQYF. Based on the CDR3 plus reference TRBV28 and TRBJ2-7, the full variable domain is DVKVTQSSRYLVKRTGEKVFLECVQDMDHENMFWYRQDPGLGLRLIYFSYDVKMKEKGDIPEGYSVSREKKERFSLILESASTNQTSMYLCASSLITYEQYFGPGTRLTVT.

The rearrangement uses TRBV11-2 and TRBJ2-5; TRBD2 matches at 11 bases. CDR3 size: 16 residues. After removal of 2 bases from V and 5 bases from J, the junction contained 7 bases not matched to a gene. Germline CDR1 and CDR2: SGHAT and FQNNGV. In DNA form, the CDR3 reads TGTGCCAGCAGCTTACCCGGGACTAGCGGTATCGAGACCCAGTACTTC. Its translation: CASSLPGTSGIETQYF.

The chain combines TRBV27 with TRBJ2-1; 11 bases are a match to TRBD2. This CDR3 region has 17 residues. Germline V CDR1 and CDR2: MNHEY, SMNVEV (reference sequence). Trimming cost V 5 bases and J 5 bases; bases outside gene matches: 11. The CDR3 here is CASSAPTGTSGDNEQFF. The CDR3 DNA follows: TGTGCCAGCAGTGCACCAACCGGGACTAGCGGAGACAATGAGCAGTTCTTC.

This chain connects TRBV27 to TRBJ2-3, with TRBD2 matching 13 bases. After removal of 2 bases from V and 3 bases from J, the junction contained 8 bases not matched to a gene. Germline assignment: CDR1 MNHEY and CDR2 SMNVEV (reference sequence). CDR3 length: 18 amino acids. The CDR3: CASSLISRGLAGTDTQYF. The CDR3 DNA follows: TGTGCCAGCAGTTTAATCAGCCGGGGACTAGCGGGAACAGATACGCAGTATTTT.

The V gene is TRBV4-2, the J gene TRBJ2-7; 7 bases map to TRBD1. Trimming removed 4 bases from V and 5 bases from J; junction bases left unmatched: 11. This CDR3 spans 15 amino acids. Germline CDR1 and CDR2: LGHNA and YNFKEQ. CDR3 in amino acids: CASSPSGTANHEQYF. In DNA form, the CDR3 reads TGTGCCAGCAGCCCCTCCGGGACAGCGAACCACGAGCAGTACTTC.

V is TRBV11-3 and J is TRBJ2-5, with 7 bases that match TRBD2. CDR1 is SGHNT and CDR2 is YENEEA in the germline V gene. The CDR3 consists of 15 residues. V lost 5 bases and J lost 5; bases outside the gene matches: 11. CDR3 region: CASSAQTSPMETQYF. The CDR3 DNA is TGTGCCAGCAGCGCGCAGACTAGCCCGATGGAGACCCAGTACTTC.

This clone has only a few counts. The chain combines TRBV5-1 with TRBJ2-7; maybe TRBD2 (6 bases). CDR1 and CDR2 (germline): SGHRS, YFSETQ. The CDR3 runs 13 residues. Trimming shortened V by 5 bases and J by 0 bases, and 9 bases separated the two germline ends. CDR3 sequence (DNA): TGCGCCAGCAGTGACGGGAGCTCCTACGAGCAGTACTTC. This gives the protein CASSDGSSYEQYF.